Following are 13 T cell receptor beta chains from one sample sequenced in a study of cytomegalovirus exposure and HLA in healthy donors. Primers: 60 Vbeta forward and 13 Jbeta reverse. Clones were sequenced by immunoSEQ multiplex PCR, and TCRdb holds only the in-frame ones, with some missing. The sample lists about 120,000 clones, about four fifths occurring once. The specimen was PBMCs. The receptors were gathered from a female donor in good health and CMV-seropositive.

This chain joins TRBV18 and TRBJ1-5; no clear D. The germline V and J ends were trimmed by 0 bases and 6 bases, with 15 bases remaining between them. CDR3 length equals 16 residues. Per germline, CDR1 KGHSH and CDR2 LQKENI. DNA for the CDR3: TGTGCCAGCTCACCACCCCCCGGAGGATGGAGTCAGCCCCAGCATTTT. Translation gives CASSPPPGGWSQPQHF.

This rearrangement joins TRBV2 to TRBJ1-5; 7 bases map to TRBD1. With 7 bases clipped from V and 2 bases from J, the junction kept 8 bases outside the gene matches. The CDR3 runs to 15 residues. Germline lookup yields CDR1 SNHLY and CDR2 FYNNEI. CDR3 in DNA: TGTGCCAGCACCTCTGGGACAGACGGCAATCAGCCCCAGCATTTT. Translated: CASTSGTDGNQPQHF.

The chain joins TRBV11-2 to TRBJ1-5, with TRBD1 matching over 9 bases. The CDR3 has 14 amino acids. J lost 7 bases, V lost 3 bases, and 4 bases had no gene match. Germline values: CDR1 SGHAT, CDR2 FQNNGV. As DNA, the CDR3 is TGTGCCAGCAGCTTTGGGACAGGGACCCAGCCCCAGCATTTT. This sequence encodes CASSFGTGTQPQHF.

Remarks on this clone: The same CDR3 can be traced to other DNA sequences in this sample. The chain has TRBV30 and TRBJ1-1; TRBD1 is a possible D gene (6 bases). The germline V gene has CDR1 GTSNPN and CDR2 SVGIG (reference sequence). The CDR3 contains 13 residues. Trimming removed 5 bases at V and 2 bases at J, with 12 bases between. DNA for the CDR3: TGTGCCTGGCGTAGGACAGCAAACACTGAAGCTTTCTTT. Translating gives CAWRRTANTEAFF.

The genes are TRBV19 and TRBJ1-4, with TRBD1 as a possible D gene (6 bases). The CDR3 is 13 amino acids. Germline loops: CDR1 LNHDA, CDR2 SQIVND (reference sequence). Trimming took off 10 bases at V and 4 bases at J, with 13 bases between the two ends. CDR3 nucleotide sequence: TGTGCCACCGCGGACAGCGATAATGAAAAACTGTTTTTT. This sequence encodes CATADSDNEKLFF.

The rearrangement joins TRBV7-9 to TRBJ1-1; D is uncertain. This CDR3 is built from 14 residues. Trimming removed 5 bases from V and 0 bases from J, with 10 bases in between. Looked up from germline, CDR1 is SEHNR and CDR2 is FQNEAQ (reference sequence). CDR3 in DNA: TGTGCCAGCAGCCCACCGGGATTGAACACTGAAGCTTTCTTT. This translates into CASSPPGLNTEAFF.

The chain joins TRBV5-8 to TRBJ2-1; 10 nucleotides agree with TRBD2. Trimming cost V 2 bases and J 2 bases; bases outside gene matches: 7. Looked up from germline, CDR1 is SGHTS and CDR2 is YDEGEE. The CDR3 runs to 17 residues. The CDR3 bases are TGTGCCAGCAGCTTTTCCTCGACTAGCGGGCCCTACAATGAGCAGTTCTTC. It encodes CASSFSSTSGPYNEQFF.

J is TRBJ2-7 and V is TRBV4-2; D gene ambiguous. Germline CDR1 is LGHNA and CDR2 is YNFKEQ. CDR3 length equals 15 residues. Trimming removed 1 base from V and 2 bases from J, with 12 bases in between. The DNA of the CDR3 is TGTGCCAGCAGCCAAGGGTCTGGGCAAACCTACGAGCAGTACTTC. This gives the protein CASSQGSGQTYEQYF.

This clone was recorded only once. In nucleotides, the CDR3 is TGTGCCAGCAGCGTATCGGGACAGGTGAATCAGCCCCAGCATTTT. It codes for CASSVSGQVNQPQHF. The V call is TRBV9, the J call TRBJ1-5; 8 bases fit TRBD1. The CDR3 runs 15 residues. V was clipped by 1 base and J by 4 bases; unmatched bases: 4. Germline V CDR1 and CDR2: SGDLS, YYNGEE.

The chain joins TRBV2 to TRBJ1-6; maybe TRBD1 (6 bases). Trimming took 6 bases from V and 1 from J, leaving 10 bases between them. Germline CDR1 SNHLY, CDR2 FYNNEI. The CDR3 contains 15 residues. The CDR3 is CASRGGASYNSPLHF. In DNA form, the CDR3 reads TGTGCCAGCAGGGGGGGGGCTTCCTATAATTCACCCCTCCACTTT.

This chain joins TRBV4-3 and TRBJ1-2, with 7 bases lining up with TRBD1. Germline CDR1 and CDR2: LGHNA and YSLEER. V lost 0 bases and J lost 8; bases outside the gene matches: 12. This CDR3 is built from 16 residues. CDR3 nucleotide sequence: TGCGCCAGCAGCCAAGATTGGGACAGCCGCCTTAAGGGCTACACCTTC. This gives the protein CASSQDWDSRLKGYTF.

This clone was observed a few times. This chain uses TRBV19 with TRBJ1-5; 7 bases align to TRBD1. The length of the CDR3 is 13 residues. The germline CDR1 and CDR2 sequences are LNHDA and SQIVND (reference sequence). V was pared by 6 bases and J by 4 bases, with 3 bases of the junction left unmatched. The CDR3 DNA follows: TGTGCCAGTAGCCCACAGGGGAATCAGCCCCAGCATTTT. Translation gives CASSPQGNQPQHF.

CDR3 region: CASSQDRPGKDTEAFF. The CDR3 DNA follows: TGCGCCAGCAGCCAAGATCGCCCGGGAAAAGACACTGAAGCTTTCTTT. V usage is TRBV4-3 and J usage is TRBJ1-1; D ambiguous. The germline gives CDR1 LGHNA, CDR2 YSLEER. Trimming stripped 0 bases from V and 3 bases from J, with 14 bases between. The CDR3 length is 16 residues.